The sequence of this T cell receptor beta chain was determined in a study of blood T cells in healthy people across ages (dated by TCRdb to about 2015). For the wider study: In model experiments, template switching captured roughly one uniquely barcoded TCR beta cDNA molecule for every two T cells. Age-related changes in TCR beta repertoire diversity were measured in the study by deep sequencing normalized with unique cDNA molecular identifiers. Four age groups were formed from the donors: young (average roughly 16 years), middle-aged (just under 40), aged (about 62) and long-lived (roughly 88). Donors of different ages were randomly distributed across sequencing lanes to avoid experimental bias. Two additional independent replicas of 1 million unique cDNA reads from the same blood draw were analyzed for two donors (one aged 18 to 29 and one aged 80 or older). The paper's findings and limits, for the study overall: Total diversity estimates from one million sequenced T cells were considered lower bounds and underestimates. Compared with the aged group, more naive CD4+ T cells, fewer expanded clones and increased TCR diversity were shown by the long-lived group, suggesting age selection. As age increased, observed TCR beta diversity per million T cells dropped in a roughly linear way, and a significant reduction was already evident by age around 41. The CMV infection status of donors was not known, potentially confounding age-related changes in expanded clonotypes. Since profiling was done on bulk unsorted PBMCs, naive and antigen-experienced compartments could not be conclusively compared. There was a strong correlation between observed TCR beta diversity and the percentage of naive T cells measured by flow cytometry.

The CDR3 starts with the cysteine, ends with the phenylalanine, and has 16 residues. Only the CDR3 DNA stays, 48 bases, in frame from base 1. Trimming accounts for 6 bases at V and 7 bases at J, while the number of junction bases matched to no gene is 10. CDR1 and CDR2 are read off the germline V gene as SNHLY and FYNNEI. The donors were around 39 Caucasian individuals from Russia, aged roughly 6 to 100 years, who were systemically healthy. Each donor gave about 9.8 milliliters of peripheral blood, drawn into EDTA-treated Vacutainer tubes. PBMCs were isolated by Ficoll-Paque density-gradient centrifugation, with at least 6 million obtained per sample. Trizol reagent was used to extract total RNA from PBMCs, with at least 5.5 micrograms per sample. For every donor, an aliquot of PBMCs went through flow cytometry to measure the percentages of naive CD45RAhigh/CD27high T cells. Library construction relied on 5' RACE. Sequenced on an Illumina HiSeq 2500. A second PCR of about 7 to 12 cycles was run with a J-beta primer mix and a sample-barcoded 5' primer. A unique molecular identifier was introduced onto each TCR beta cDNA molecule by a template-switch 5' adaptor carrying 12 random nucleotides. Each sample yielded at least 3 million CDR3-containing paired-end reads. First-strand cDNA synthesis was performed from all RNA using the Mint cDNA synthesis kit, with priming by a TRBC-specific oligonucleotide. Following uracil-DNA glycosylase treatment, all cDNA underwent a first 18-cycle PCR with the universal primers M1SS and BC2_uni_R. As for the original processing: Each sample was normalized by randomly selecting 1 million high-quality reads, each carrying a distinct molecular identifier. Instead of being binned into consensus sequences, reads that shared molecular identifiers were thrown out. CDR3 identification, clonotype clustering and error correction used MiTCR with a Q25 quality threshold and the strictest error-elimination algorithm. A nonparametric unseen species model with Euler transformation was used to estimate a lower bound on total TCR beta diversity. Using fastp at Q25 and MiXCR, TCRdb reprocessed the public reads and kept productive beta chains. Every entry covers one CDR3 protein and lists the most common genes and DNA from its rows. The V and J calls were determined by TCRdb, not by the authors. Counted in this sample were 1.2 million to 1.5 million distinct CDR3 sequences; approximately 38% of them appeared once. Approximately 7.9% of the sample goes to the ten largest clones.

Comments on this clonotype: This receptor's antigen is unknown. One base away there is no much larger clone; base qualities are not given.

This sequence was found in a woman between 18 and 30 years old in good health. The sequence links TRBV2 to TRBJ1-6, with TRBD1 matching 9 junction bases. Sequencing used blood. CDR3 protein: CASRAGSGQGNSPLHF. The DNA sequence is TGTGCCAGCAGAGCGGGGTCGGGACAGGGCAATTCACCCCTCCACTTT.